One sample yielded the 2 T cell receptor beta chains listed below, sequenced in a study of T cells in Graves' hyperthyroidism and ophthalmopathy (dated by TCRdb to about 2019). To prepare the library, multiplex PCR was applied. The instrument was an Illumina HiSeq 2000. TCR beta CDR3 regions were amplified from RNA transcripts. A first-round RT-PCR of the TCR CDR3 used the HTBI primer set with the Qiagen OneStep RT-PCR kit. TCRdb reanalyzed the raw reads on its own, using fastp at Q25 for trimming and MiXCR for clone calling, and kept in-frame beta chains. Rows merge per CDR3 protein into single entries with the most common DNA and genes. This sample gives 270,000 or so distinct CDR3 sequences in total; roughly 15% of them show up just once. In total, the top ten clones hold around 31% of the sample. Material for sequencing was blood. These receptors originate from a woman in her fifties or sixties with Graves' hyperthyroidism that later progressed to Graves' ophthalmopathy.

This clonotype has a count of ten or more. The V call is TRBV6-6, the J call TRBJ2-3, with D possibly called TRBD1 or TRBD2 (5 bases each). Trimming stripped 2 bases from V and 0 bases from J, with 15 bases between. In germline, CDR1 is MNHNY, CDR2 SVGAGI (reference sequence). This CDR3 has 17 residues. CDR3 region: CASSYGGSGTSTDTQYF. The CDR3 DNA follows: TGTGCCAGCAGTTACGGGGGAAGCGGAACTAGCACAGATACGCAGTATTTT.

The chain joins TRBV29-1 to TRBJ2-7; either TRBD1 or TRBD2 may fit D (5 bases each). The CDR3 extends over 14 amino acids. The V end was cut by 1 base, the J end by 2 bases, with 12 bases between. In germline, CDR1 is SQVTM, CDR2 ANQGSEA. The CDR3 DNA reads as TGCAGCGTTGAAGGGGGCTTCGGGACCTACGAGCAGTACTTC. As protein: CSVEGGFGTYEQYF.